This TCR beta chain derives from a study of T cell responses to AZD1222 COVID-19 vaccine. A word on this clone: No antigen is known for it.

The study's findings and limits: Spike-specific TCR depth and breadth grew after two AZD1222 doses.

Measured with immunoSEQ multiplex PCR; TCRdb has only the in-frame clones, and not every one. The sample includes 100,000 to 150,000 clones, about 87% of them seen just once. V gave up 1 base and J gave up 6 bases, with 13 bases separating them. The CDR3 contains 15 residues. Germline values: CDR1 SGHTA, CDR2 FQGNSA. The specimen comprised peripheral blood, sampled on day 0 of AZD1222 vaccination. The sequence was collected from an adult in good health. The V gene is TRBV7-2, the J gene TRBJ1-5; no clear D gene. CDR3 in DNA: TGTGCCAGCAGCTTAGGTGGGTTTGGAGGTCAGCCCCAGCATTTT. Amino acid sequence: CASSLGGFGGQPQHF. Combining the CDR3 with reference TRBV7-2 and TRBJ1-5 gives the whole variable domain GAGVSQSPSNKVTEKGKDVELRCDPISGHTALYWYRQSLGQGLEFLIYFQGNSAPDKSGLPSDRFSAERTGGSVSTLTIQRTQQEDSAVYLCASSLGGFGGQPQHFGDGTRLSIL.